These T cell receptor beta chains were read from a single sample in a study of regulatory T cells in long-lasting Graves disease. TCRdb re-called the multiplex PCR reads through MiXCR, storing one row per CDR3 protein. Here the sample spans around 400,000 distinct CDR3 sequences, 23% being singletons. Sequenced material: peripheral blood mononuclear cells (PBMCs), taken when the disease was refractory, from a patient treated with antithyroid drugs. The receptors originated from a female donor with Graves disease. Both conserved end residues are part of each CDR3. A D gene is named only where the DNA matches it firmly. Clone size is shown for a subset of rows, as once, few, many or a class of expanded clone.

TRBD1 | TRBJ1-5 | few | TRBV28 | CASSFSQGVGQPQHF | TGTGCCAGCAGTTTCTCCCAGGGGGTAGGTCAGCCCCAGCATTTT
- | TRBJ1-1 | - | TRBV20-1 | CSARVWDLSLNTEAFF | TGCAGTGCGAGGGTATGGGATCTGTCCTTGAACACTGAAGCTTTCTTT
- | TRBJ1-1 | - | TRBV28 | CAGSPPTPGAFF | TGTGCCGGCAGTCCACCCACCCCCGGGGCTTTCTTT
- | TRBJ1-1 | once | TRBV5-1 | CASSLTGRAFF | TGCGCCAGCAGCTTGACGGGTAGAGCTTTCTTT
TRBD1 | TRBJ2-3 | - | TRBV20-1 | CSASLDRGRGDTQYF | TGCAGTGCCAGCCTCGACAGGGGGCGAGGAGATACGCAGTATTTT
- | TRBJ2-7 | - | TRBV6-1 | CATSDRAYEQYF | TGTGCCACCTCTGACAGAGCCTACGAGCAGTACTTC
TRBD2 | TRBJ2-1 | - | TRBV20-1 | CSAGPLGVAGVSYNEQLF | TGCAGTGCTGGCCCTTTGGGGGTAGCGGGAGTGTCCTACAATGAGCAGCTCTTC
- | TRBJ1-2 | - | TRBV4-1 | CASSYPRGEKYGYTF | TGCGCCAGCAGCTACCCGCGGGGGGAAAAATATGGCTACACCTTC
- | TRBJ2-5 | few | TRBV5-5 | CASKRQDQETQYF | TGTGCCAGCAAGCGACAGGACCAAGAGACCCAGTACTTC
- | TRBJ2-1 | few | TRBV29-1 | CSVEENRFF | TGCAGCGTTGAAGAAAACCGGTTCTTC
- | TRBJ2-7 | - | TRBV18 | CASSPPLGREQYF | TGTGCCAGCTCACCACCGTTGGGTAGGGAGCAGTACTTC
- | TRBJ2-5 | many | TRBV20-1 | CSSQDYQGETQYF | TGCAGTTCCCAGGACTATCAAGGGGAGACCCAGTACTTC
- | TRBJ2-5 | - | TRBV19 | CASSKGLKQETQYF | TGTGCCAGTAGTAAGGGACTGAAACAAGAGACCCAGTACTTC
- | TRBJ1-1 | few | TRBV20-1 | CSATSSGHTEAFF | TGCAGTGCTACGAGTTCAGGGCACACTGAAGCTTTCTTT
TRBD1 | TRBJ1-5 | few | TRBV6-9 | CASSYDRGRNQPQHF | TGTGCCAGCAGTTACGACAGGGGGCGCAATCAGCCCCAGCATTTT
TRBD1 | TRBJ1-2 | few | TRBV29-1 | CSVPAGGAGYGYTF | TGCAGCGTTCCCGCAGGGGGCGCAGGCTATGGCTACACCTTC
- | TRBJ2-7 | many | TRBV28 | CASSSLIHEQYF | TGTGCCAGCTCGTCCCTGATCCACGAGCAGTACTTC
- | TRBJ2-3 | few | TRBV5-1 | CASSPGTASTDTQYF | TGCGCCAGCAGCCCCGGGACGGCTAGCACAGATACGCAGTATTTT
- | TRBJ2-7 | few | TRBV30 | CAWRSGWSEQYF | TGTGCCTGGAGGAGCGGGTGGAGCGAGCAGTACTTC
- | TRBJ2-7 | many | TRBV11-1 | CASRTTRNGPYEQYF | TGTGCCAGCAGAACAACCCGGAACGGACCCTACGAGCAGTACTTC
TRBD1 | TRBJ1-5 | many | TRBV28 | CASSPAGTGVGIPLYSNQPQHF | TGTGCCAGCAGTCCCGCCGGGACAGGGGTCGGGATTCCCCTCTATAGCAATCAGCCCCAGCATTTT
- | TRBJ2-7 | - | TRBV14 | CASSQPGLGIGEQYF | TGTGCCAGCAGCCAACCGGGACTGGGAATCGGCGAGCAGTACTTC
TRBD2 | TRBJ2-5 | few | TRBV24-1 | CATSDSGGETQYF | TGTGCCACCAGTGATTCGGGGGGAGAGACCCAGTACTTC
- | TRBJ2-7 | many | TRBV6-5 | CASSYGTRIGEQYF | TGTGCCAGCAGTTACGGGACACGAATCGGCGAGCAGTACTTC
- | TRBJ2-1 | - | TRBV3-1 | CASSLTEARDEQFF | TGTGCCAGCAGCCTGACTGAAGCAAGGGATGAGCAGTTCTTC
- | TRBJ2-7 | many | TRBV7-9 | CASSLVGGRSSYEQYF | TGTGCCAGCAGCTTAGTGGGGGGACGGAGCTCCTACGAGCAGTACTTC
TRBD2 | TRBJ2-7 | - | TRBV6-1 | CASSARLAGGSSSYEQYF | TGTGCCAGCAGTGCCAGACTAGCGGGAGGGTCCAGCTCCTACGAGCAGTACTTC
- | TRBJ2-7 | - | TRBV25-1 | CASSELDIQGEQYF | TGTGCCAGCAGTGAATTAGACATTCAAGGGGAGCAGTACTTC
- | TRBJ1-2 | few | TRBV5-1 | CASSLVDNTNYGYTF | TGCGCCAGCAGCTTGGTAGATAATACTAACTATGGCTACACCTTC
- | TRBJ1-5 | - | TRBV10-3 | CAISESSTSNQPQHF | TGTGCCATCAGTGAGTCGTCGACTAGCAATCAGCCCCAGCATTTT
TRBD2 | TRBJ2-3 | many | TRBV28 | CASSSPGAGGGTDTQYF | TGTGCCAGCAGTTCCCCCGGGGCGGGAGGGGGCACAGATACGCAGTATTTT
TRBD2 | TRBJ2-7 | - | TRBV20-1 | CSARLLAGTSYEQYF | TGCAGTGCTAGATTACTAGCGGGGACGTCCTACGAGCAGTACTTC
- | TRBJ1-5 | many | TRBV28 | CASSLAQASQPQHF | TGTGCCAGCAGTTTAGCACAGGCGAGTCAGCCCCAGCATTTT
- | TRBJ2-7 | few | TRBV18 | CASSPGGGNEQYF | TGTGCCAGCTCACCGGGTGGAGGGAACGAGCAGTACTTC
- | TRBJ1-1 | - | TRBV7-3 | CASSLAGTTTEAFF | TGTGCCAGCAGCTTAGCAGGGACCACGACTGAAGCTTTCTTT
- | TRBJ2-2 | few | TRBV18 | CASSPPAGGELFF | TGTGCCAGCTCACCACCGGCAGGCGGGGAGCTGTTTTTT
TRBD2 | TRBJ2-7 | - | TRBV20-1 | CSALLAGRNYEQYF | TGCAGTGCCCTACTAGCGGGACGAAACTACGAGCAGTACTTC
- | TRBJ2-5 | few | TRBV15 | CATSASRGEETQYF | TGTGCCACCAGCGCTTCGAGGGGAGAGGAGACCCAGTACTTC
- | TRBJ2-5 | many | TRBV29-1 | CSVDIQVETQYF | TGCAGCGTTGATATCCAAGTGGAGACCCAGTACTTC
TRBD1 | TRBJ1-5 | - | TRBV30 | CAWSRTGGYQPQHF | TGTGCCTGGAGTCGGACAGGGGGGTATCAGCCCCAGCATTTT
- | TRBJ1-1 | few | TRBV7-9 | CASSSNPANTEAFF | TGTGCCAGCAGTAGTAACCCAGCGAACACTGAAGCTTTCTTT